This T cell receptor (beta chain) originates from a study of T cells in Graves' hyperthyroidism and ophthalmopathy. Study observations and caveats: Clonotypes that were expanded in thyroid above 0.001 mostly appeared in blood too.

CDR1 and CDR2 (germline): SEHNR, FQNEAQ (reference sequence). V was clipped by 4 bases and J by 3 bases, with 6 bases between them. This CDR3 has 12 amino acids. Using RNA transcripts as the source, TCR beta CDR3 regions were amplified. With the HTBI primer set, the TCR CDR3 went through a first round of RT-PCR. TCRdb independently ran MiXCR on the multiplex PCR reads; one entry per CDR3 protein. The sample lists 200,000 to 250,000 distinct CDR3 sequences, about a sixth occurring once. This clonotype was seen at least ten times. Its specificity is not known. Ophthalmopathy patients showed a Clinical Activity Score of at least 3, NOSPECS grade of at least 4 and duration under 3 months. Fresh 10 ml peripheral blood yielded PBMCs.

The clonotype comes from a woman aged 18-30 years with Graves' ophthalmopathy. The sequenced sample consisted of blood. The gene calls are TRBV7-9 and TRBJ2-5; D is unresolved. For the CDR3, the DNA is TGTGCCAGCAGCTACCTCGAAGAGACCCAGTACTTC. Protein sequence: CASSYLEETQYF.